Included here is one T cell receptor beta chain sequence, with context. Its antigen is currently unknown. Produced via immunoSEQ multiplex PCR; TCRdb's table is partial and in-frame only. The profile shows 65,000 to 95,000 clones, roughly 88% of them singletons. Trimming removed 4 bases from V and 4 bases from J, with 9 bases in between. Germline V CDR1 and CDR2: SGHNT, YYREEE (reference sequence). This CDR3 region has 13 residues. This sample was taken from a study of T cell responses to AZD1222 COVID-19 vaccine. Broader study findings: Vaccine-associated CD4 TCRs spanned spike, dominant at 160-218 and 743-854.

This material consisted of peripheral blood, taken 28 days after the second AZD1222 dose. The chain employs TRBV5-4 and TRBJ2-1; D is ambiguous. The clonotype originates from an adult who received the AZD1222 COVID-19 vaccine. CDR3 nucleotides: TGTGCCAGCAGCCTCGACCCGTACAATGAGCAGTTCTTC. Translation: CASSLDPYNEQFF. The whole variable domain, filled in from reference TRBV5-4 and TRBJ2-1, reads ETGVTQSPTHLIKTRGQQVTLRCSSQSGHNTVSWYQQALGQGPQFIFQYYREEENGRGNFPPRFSGLQFPNYSSELNVNALELDDSALYLCASSLDPYNEQFFGPGTRLTVL.